These 26 T cell receptor beta chains originate from one sample sequenced in a study of cytomegalovirus exposure and HLA in healthy donors. The PCR had 60 Vbeta and 13 Jbeta primers. Here immunoSEQ multiplex PCR was the method, and the copy in TCRdb shows in-frame clones only, minus some. The sample records some 150,000 clones, roughly 82% being singletons. What was sequenced was PBMCs. Receptors were obtained from a woman between 45 and 65 years old in good health and CMV-seropositive.

The rearrangement uses TRBV5-1 and TRBJ2-6; 11 nucleotides agree with TRBD2. This CDR3 region has 18 residues. Germline V gives CDR1 SGHRS, CDR2 YFSETQ. The J segment lost 1 base and the V segment lost 3 bases, leaving 6 bases of the junction unmatched. For the CDR3, the DNA is TGCGCCAGCAGCTCCTTGGCTAGCGGGGGGTCTGGGGCCAACGTCCTGACTTTC. This encodes CASSSLASGGSGANVLTF.

This chain links TRBV19 with TRBJ1-5; D not resolved. This CDR3 spans 15 amino acids. The V end was cut by 4 bases, the J end by 3 bases, with 13 bases between. CDR1 and CDR2 (germline): LNHDA, SQIVND (reference sequence). In DNA, the CDR3 is TGTGCCAGTAGTAACCGGGGTACCGACAATCAGCCCCAGCATTTT. Protein product: CASSNRGTDNQPQHF.

J is TRBJ2-1 and V is TRBV29-1, with D unresolved. The CDR3 loop spans 10 amino acids. With 3 bases removed from V and 7 bases from J, the gap between germline ends came to 4 bases. Germline loops: CDR1 SQVTM, CDR2 ANQGSEA. The CDR3 nucleotides are TGCAGCGTTGATCTGAATGAGCAGTTCTTC. This encodes CSVDLNEQFF.

This sequence joins TRBV7-9 and TRBJ2-1, with a possible D match to TRBD2 (6 bases). Trimming pared 1 base from V and 8 bases from J, leaving 9 bases between. This CDR3 spans 13 amino acids. Germline CDR1 reads SEHNR; CDR2 reads FQNEAQ (reference sequence). CDR3 loop: CASSLGASDEQFF. CDR3 in DNA: TGTGCCAGCAGCTTAGGAGCTAGCGATGAGCAGTTCTTC.

This sequence joins TRBV30 and TRBJ2-3, with TRBD2 matching over 8 bases. Germline lookup yields CDR1 GTSNPN and CDR2 SVGIG (reference sequence). CDR3 length: 15 amino acids. Germline trimming cut 4 bases from V and 2 bases from J; bases unmatched to any gene: 8. The CDR3 DNA sequence: TGTGCCTGGAAGGTTAGCGGGGCCTCCACAGATACGCAGTATTTT. Encoded protein: CAWKVSGASTDTQYF.

This sequence joins TRBV19 and TRBJ1-5; no firm D call. The CDR3 runs to 14 residues. Germline lookup yields CDR1 LNHDA and CDR2 SQIVND (reference sequence). V dropped 6 bases and J dropped 0 bases, with 9 bases sitting between them. CDR3 residues: CASSYSNSNQPQHF. CDR3 sequence (DNA): TGTGCCAGTAGCTACAGCAATAGCAATCAGCCCCAGCATTTT.

The chain carries TRBV7-9 and TRBJ2-7; weak D call: TRBD2 (6 bases). Trimming pared 4 bases from V and 2 bases from J, leaving 9 bases between. This CDR3 comprises 13 residues. Germline V gene data show CDR1 as SEHNR and CDR2 as FQNEAQ (reference sequence). CDR3 bases: TGTGCCAGCAGCTCCGGAGGGACCTACGAGCAGTACTTC. It encodes CASSSGGTYEQYF.

The V gene is TRBV7-2, the J gene TRBJ2-7, with 10 bases lining up with TRBD2. The CDR3 totals 16 residues. V lost 1 base and J lost 2; bases outside the gene matches: 5. The germline V gene has CDR1 SGHTA and CDR2 FQGNSA. The CDR3 DNA is TGTGCCAGCAGCTTAGACAGGACTAGCGGTCCCTACGAGCAGTACTTC. It encodes CASSLDRTSGPYEQYF.

The chain employs TRBV7-9 and TRBJ2-7; tentatively, D is TRBD2 (6 bases). CDR1 and CDR2 (germline): SEHNR, FQNEAQ (reference sequence). Trimming removed 3 bases at V and 0 bases at J, with 18 bases between. The CDR3 consists of 17 residues. CDR3 DNA: TGTGCCAGCAGCTTGTTACGTGCGGGGACCAGCTCCTACGAGCAGTACTTC. Its translation: CASSLLRAGTSSYEQYF. Based on the CDR3 plus reference TRBV7-9 and TRBJ2-7, the full variable domain is DTGVSQNPRHKITKRGQNVTFRCDPISEHNRLYWYRQTLGQGPEFLTYFQNEAQLEKSRLLSDRFSAERPKGSFSTLEIQRTEQGDSAMYLCASSLLRAGTSSYEQYFGPGTRLTVT.

V and J are TRBV2 and TRBJ2-3; 10 nucleotides match TRBD1. Per germline, CDR1 SNHLY and CDR2 FYNNEI. The trim removed 5 bases at V and 2 bases at J, leaving 4 bases unmatched. CDR3 length: 15 amino acids. CDR3 in amino acids: CASSLDRGTTDTQYF. The CDR3 nucleotides are TGTGCCAGCAGTTTGGACAGGGGGACCACAGATACGCAGTATTTT.

The chain links TRBV29-1 to TRBJ2-2; 10 nucleotides line up with TRBD1. Trimming removed 6 bases from V and 9 bases from J; junction bases left unmatched: 7. Germline V gives CDR1 SQVTM, CDR2 ANQGSEA. The CDR3 length is 13 residues. CDR3 nucleotide sequence: TGCAGCGTAGCGGGACAGGGGACCCGGGAGCTGTTTTTT. This translates into CSVAGQGTRELFF.

This clone was seen only a few times. The CDR3 DNA follows: TGTGCCAGCAGTGTCGCCCACGGGGGCTACGAGCAGTACTTC. Encoded protein: CASSVAHGGYEQYF. The rearrangement links TRBV6-1 to TRBJ2-7, with TRBD2 as a possible D gene (6 bases). V gave up 4 bases and J gave up 3 bases, with 13 bases separating them. Germline V gives CDR1 MNHNS, CDR2 SASEGT. The CDR3 runs to 14 residues.

A remark on this clone: The sample has other DNA sequences that encode this CDR3 too. V is TRBV29-1 and J is TRBJ2-7; D perhaps matches TRBD1 (6 bases). CDR3 length: 15 residues. The V and J ends lost 5 bases and 0 bases respectively, with 17 bases between them. Germline assignment: CDR1 SQVTM and CDR2 ANQGSEA. This chain's CDR3 is CSVNVGTGPSYEQYF. The CDR3 nucleotides read TGCAGCGTTAATGTTGGAACAGGGCCCTCCTACGAGCAGTACTTC.

The V gene is TRBV4-2, the J gene TRBJ1-2; 7 bases align to TRBD1. This CDR3 is 14 amino acids long. Germline CDR1 LGHNA, CDR2 YNFKEQ. The ends lost 0 bases at V and 7 bases at J; junction bases unmatched: 5. CDR3 in amino acids: CASSQDTGDRGYTF. CDR3 coding DNA: TGTGCCAGCAGCCAAGATACAGGGGATCGTGGCTACACCTTC.

The chain links TRBV5-8 to TRBJ1-1, with D maybe TRBD1 (5 bases). V lost 2 bases and J 1 base, leaving 18 bases between the germline ends. Germline CDR1 is SGHTS and CDR2 is YDEGEE. The CDR3 consists of 17 residues. This chain's CDR3 is CASSFGQAPRWNTEAFF. The DNA for the CDR3 is TGTGCCAGCAGCTTCGGACAAGCCCCGCGATGGAACACTGAAGCTTTCTTT.

DNA of the CDR3: TGTGCCAGCAGCGCACAGGGGAATAACTATGGCTACACCTTC. This sequence encodes CASSAQGNNYGYTF. The genes are TRBV9 and TRBJ1-2; 7 nucleotides agree with TRBD1. CDR3 length: 14 residues. The ends lost 3 bases at V and 1 base at J; junction bases unmatched: 3. CDR1 is SGDLS and CDR2 is YYNGEE in the germline V gene.

The genes are TRBV29-1 and TRBJ1-2, with D tentatively TRBD1 (6 bases). This CDR3 contains 12 residues. CDR1 and CDR2 (germline): SQVTM, ANQGSEA. Trimming removed 7 bases from V and 8 bases from J, with 17 bases in between. DNA for the CDR3: TGCAGCGGGGACCTACAGGGCCCCGGCTACACCTTC. Its translation is CSGDLQGPGYTF.

V is TRBV29-1 and J is TRBJ1-2; D perhaps matches TRBD1 (5 bases). Per germline, CDR1 SQVTM and CDR2 ANQGSEA. Between the trimmed V and J ends, which lost 1 base and 4 bases, there was a span of 16 bases. This CDR3 has 15 amino acids. CDR3 nucleotides: TGCAGCGTTGAAGCGGGGGATGGAGACCTCTATGGCTACACCTTC. Translating it yields CSVEAGDGDLYGYTF.

The chain recombines TRBV19 with TRBJ2-3; possible D gene TRBD2, 6 bases. Germline values: CDR1 LNHDA, CDR2 SQIVND (reference sequence). This CDR3 comprises 15 residues. Trimming shortened V by 6 bases and J by 3 bases, and 16 bases separated the two germline ends. CDR3 nucleotides: TGTGCCAGTAGATCCGGGGGATCATGGACAGATACGCAGTATTTT. This translates into CASRSGGSWTDTQYF.

In this sample, this clone turned up a few times. The J gene is TRBJ1-5, the V gene TRBV18, with a weak D call TRBD1 (6 bases). Germline values: CDR1 KGHSH, CDR2 LQKENI. This CDR3 spans 13 amino acids. V lost 5 bases to trimming and J lost 5 bases, with 10 bases between them. The chain's CDR3 is CASSGGLDQPQHF. CDR3 DNA: TGTGCCAGCTCAGGGGGCCTGGATCAGCCCCAGCATTTT.

This clone has a handful of counts. The V call is TRBV7-9, the J call TRBJ2-3, with a weak D call TRBD2 (6 bases). CDR3 size: 14 residues. The V end was cut by 4 bases, the J end by 12 bases, with 20 bases between. Germline loops: CDR1 SEHNR, CDR2 FQNEAQ (reference sequence). CDR3 DNA: TGTGCCAGCAGCTCCTCCCGGGACTCCCAGAGTCAGTATTTT. Its protein is CASSSSRDSQSQYF.

V is TRBV4-1 and J is TRBJ2-6, with 7 nucleotides matching TRBD1. There are 18 residues in the CDR3. Germline assignment: CDR1 MGHRA and CDR2 YSYEKL. The junction had 9 bases not matched to a gene; V was cut back by 0 bases and J by 4 bases. CDR3 sequence (DNA): TGCGCCAGCAGCCAAGATCCAGACAGGGTAGCCGGGGCCAACGTCCTGACTTTC. Protein: CASSQDPDRVAGANVLTF.

V usage is TRBV10-1 and J usage is TRBJ2-2; D possibly corresponds to TRBD1 (5 bases). V was pared by 3 bases and J by 7 bases, with 9 bases between. Germline V lookup: CDR1 WNHNN, CDR2 SYGVQD (reference sequence). This CDR3 is built from 13 residues. CDR3 sequence: CASSDQGHGELFF. CDR3 nucleotides: TGCGCCAGCAGTGATCAGGGTCACGGGGAGCTGTTTTTT.

The V gene is TRBV7-9, the J gene TRBJ1-1; D call uncertain. The germline gives CDR1 SEHNR, CDR2 FQNEAQ (reference sequence). Trimming pared 7 bases from V and 2 bases from J, leaving 11 bases between. The CDR3 runs to 13 residues. The CDR3 sequence: CASTSGLNTEAFF. The CDR3 nucleotides read TGTGCCAGCACCTCCGGGTTAAACACTGAAGCTTTCTTT.

The genes are TRBV7-3 and TRBJ1-3; possible D gene TRBD1, 6 bases. Trimming stripped 1 base from V and 4 bases from J, with 11 bases between. From germline, CDR1 is SGHTA and CDR2 FQGTGA. The CDR3 runs to 15 residues. CDR3 region: CASSLSTGPGNTIYF. Written as DNA, the CDR3 is TGTGCCAGCAGCTTAAGTACAGGGCCGGGAAACACCATATATTTT.

There are a few counts of this clone. The chain couples TRBV6-5 to TRBJ1-2; no reliable D call. V shed 6 bases and J shed 3 bases, with 17 bases lying between them. The CDR3 is made up of 15 amino acids. Germline V gives CDR1 MNHEY, CDR2 SVGAGI. DNA for the CDR3: TGTGCCAGCAGCCCCGGGGTCTCCCTGGACTATGGCTACACCTTC. This sequence encodes CASSPGVSLDYGYTF.